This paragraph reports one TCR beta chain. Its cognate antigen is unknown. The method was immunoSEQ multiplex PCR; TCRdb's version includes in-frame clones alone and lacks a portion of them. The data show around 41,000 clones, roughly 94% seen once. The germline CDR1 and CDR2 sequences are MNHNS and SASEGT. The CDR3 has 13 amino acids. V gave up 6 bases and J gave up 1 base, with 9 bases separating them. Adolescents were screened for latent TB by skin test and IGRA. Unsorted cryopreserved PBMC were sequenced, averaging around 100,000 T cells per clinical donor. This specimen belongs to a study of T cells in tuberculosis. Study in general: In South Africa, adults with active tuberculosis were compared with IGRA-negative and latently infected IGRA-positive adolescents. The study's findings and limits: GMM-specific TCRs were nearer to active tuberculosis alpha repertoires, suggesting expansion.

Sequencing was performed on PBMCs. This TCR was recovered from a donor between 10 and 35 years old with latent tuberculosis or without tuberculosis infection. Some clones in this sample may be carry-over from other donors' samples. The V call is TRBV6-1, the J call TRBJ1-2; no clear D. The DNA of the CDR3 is TGTGCCAGCAGCCCTAGTTTTAACTATGGCTACACCTTC. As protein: CASSPSFNYGYTF.